The 8 T cell receptor beta chains presented below share a single source sample, sequenced in a study of cytomegalovirus exposure and HLA in healthy donors. Amplification used 60 Vbeta primers and 13 Jbeta primers. Profiling relied on immunoSEQ multiplex PCR, and the TCRdb table lists in-frame clones only, not all of them. The sample includes roughly 200,000 clones, approximately 85% of them seen just once. The material sequenced was PBMCs. These receptors were taken from a woman in her fifties or sixties in good health and CMV-seronegative.

The V gene is TRBV6-1, the J gene TRBJ1-1; the match to TRBD1 covers 8 bases. Germline lookup yields CDR1 MNHNS and CDR2 SASEGT. There are 14 residues in the CDR3. The trim removed 5 bases at V and 6 bases at J, leaving 8 bases unmatched. CDR3 residues: CASSSDRGVAEAFF. The CDR3, as DNA: TGTGCCAGCAGTTCCGACAGGGGAGTCGCTGAAGCTTTCTTT.

J is TRBJ2-4 and V is TRBV27, with 7 positions matching TRBD2. Germline CDR1 and CDR2: MNHEY and SMNVEV (reference sequence). This CDR3 has 15 residues. The ends lost 3 bases at V and 2 bases at J; junction bases unmatched: 4. The CDR3 spells CASSFGGRTKNIQYF. The CDR3 DNA is TGTGCCAGCAGTTTCGGCGGGAGAACCAAAAACATTCAGTACTTC.

The chain links TRBV7-2 to TRBJ2-3; no firm D call. This CDR3 spans 13 amino acids. Germline assignment: CDR1 SGHTA and CDR2 FQGNSA. The ends were cut back, 1 base at V and 4 bases at J, with 6 bases in the middle. In nucleotides, the CDR3 is TGTGCCAGCAGCTTAGGGGCTCCAGATACGCAGTATTTT. Translated: CASSLGAPDTQYF.

The chain carries TRBV27 and TRBJ2-1; 11 bases align to TRBD1. The CDR3 contains 16 residues. Germline assignment: CDR1 MNHEY and CDR2 SMNVEV (reference sequence). With V trimmed by 5 bases and J by 4 bases, 7 bases remained unmatched. The CDR3 nucleotides are TGTGCCAGCAGTCCCCGGGACAGGGGGACATACAATGAGCAGTTCTTC. Amino acid sequence: CASSPRDRGTYNEQFF.

The chain joins TRBV7-7 to TRBJ2-5, with D possibly being TRBD1 (6 bases). This CDR3 region has 13 residues. V lost 5 bases and J 5 bases, leaving 12 bases between the germline ends. The germline gives CDR1 SSHAT, CDR2 FNYEAQ (reference sequence). As DNA, the CDR3 is TGTGCCAGCAGCCTCAACAGGGCGGAGACCCAGTACTTC. Amino acids: CASSLNRAETQYF.

V usage is TRBV4-1 and J usage is TRBJ2-5; 7 nucleotides agree with TRBD1. Germline assignment: CDR1 MGHRA and CDR2 YSYEKL. This CDR3 comprises 15 residues. With V trimmed by 2 bases and J by 0 bases, 3 bases remained unmatched. The CDR3 is CASSQPDRDQETQYF. The CDR3 region has the DNA TGCGCCAGCAGCCAACCAGACAGGGACCAAGAGACCCAGTACTTC.

This clone was detected once. The chain links TRBV19 to TRBJ2-7; no clear D gene. The CDR3 contains 15 residues. The germline V gene encodes CDR1 LNHDA and CDR2 SQIVND (reference sequence). The V end lost 1 base, the J end lost 1 base, and 11 bases lay between the germline ends. Written as DNA, the CDR3 is TGTGCCAGTAGTATAGGAGACACCGGATCCTACGAGCAGTACTTC. Translating gives CASSIGDTGSYEQYF.

The J gene is TRBJ2-5, the V gene TRBV7-2; maybe TRBD1 (6 bases). The CDR3 has 13 residues. Trimming stripped 5 bases from V and 3 bases from J, with 10 bases between. The germline gives CDR1 SGHTA, CDR2 FQGNSA. As DNA, the CDR3 is TGTGCCAGCAGCCTCAACAGGGAAGAGACCCAGTACTTC. It codes for CASSLNREETQYF.